This T cell receptor beta chain was found in a study of tumor-infiltrating lymphocytes in primary liver carcinoma. The wider study: Tumors were staged T1-T3 N0M0 and measured roughly 4 to 10 cm across. General study points: Blood's top-250-clone fraction was significantly lower than that of tumors (p = 0.039). Researchers report that only about 7.5-24% of top clones turned up in all five tumor regions.

Germline V lookup: CDR1 MDHEN, CDR2 SYDVKM. CDR3 length: 14 residues. About this clonotype: Its specificity is not known. A junction boundary mismatches the germline segment, possibly from a read error.

From 400 to 550 ng total RNA, TCR beta cDNA was generated with a primer in the constant region. Libraries for TCR beta were built through three nested multiplex PCR rounds, which together made up a slightly modified ARM-PCR procedure. PCR rounds one and two used TRBV1-TRBV30 forward primers with a C-beta reverse primer for about 11 cycles each. A single record per CDR3 protein comes from TCRdb applying MiXCR to the multiplex PCR reads. The sample shows about 99,000 distinct CDR3 sequences, 55% to 70% of them seen only once. Bulk tissue was left unsorted, and RNA and DNA were co-extracted from about 19-30 mg of it. Sampling was performed at five separate regions of each tumor.

Sequencing was done on a sample of liver tumor tissue from sampling region 5. Subset described: tumor region T5, tumor centre. The clonotype originates from a woman aged 60-75 years with primary liver carcinoma and hepatitis B virus infection. V is TRBV28 and J is TRBJ2-5; 7 nucleotides agree with TRBD1. CDR3 protein: CANSNLGGMETQYF. The CDR3 coding sequence is TGTGCCAACAGTAACCTAGGGGGCATGGAGACCCAGTACTTC.